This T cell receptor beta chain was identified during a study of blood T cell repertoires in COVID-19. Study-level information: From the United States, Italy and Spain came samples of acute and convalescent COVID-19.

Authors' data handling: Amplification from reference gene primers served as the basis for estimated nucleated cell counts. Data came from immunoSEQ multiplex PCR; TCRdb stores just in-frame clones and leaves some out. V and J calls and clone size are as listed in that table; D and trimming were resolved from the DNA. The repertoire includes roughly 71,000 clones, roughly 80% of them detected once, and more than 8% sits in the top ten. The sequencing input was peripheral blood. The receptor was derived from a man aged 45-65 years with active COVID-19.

The CDR3 DNA sequence: TGCGCCAGCAGCCCCGTACCCCCTGCGGGGGCGAGGGACTATGGCTACACCTTC. It translates to CASSPVPPAGARDYGYTF. The chain is built from TRBV5-1 and TRBJ1-2; a weak D match, TRBD1 (6 bases). The ends were cut back, 4 bases at V and 3 bases at J, with 25 bases in the middle. This CDR3 contains 18 residues. Germline V lookup: CDR1 SGHRS, CDR2 YFSETQ.